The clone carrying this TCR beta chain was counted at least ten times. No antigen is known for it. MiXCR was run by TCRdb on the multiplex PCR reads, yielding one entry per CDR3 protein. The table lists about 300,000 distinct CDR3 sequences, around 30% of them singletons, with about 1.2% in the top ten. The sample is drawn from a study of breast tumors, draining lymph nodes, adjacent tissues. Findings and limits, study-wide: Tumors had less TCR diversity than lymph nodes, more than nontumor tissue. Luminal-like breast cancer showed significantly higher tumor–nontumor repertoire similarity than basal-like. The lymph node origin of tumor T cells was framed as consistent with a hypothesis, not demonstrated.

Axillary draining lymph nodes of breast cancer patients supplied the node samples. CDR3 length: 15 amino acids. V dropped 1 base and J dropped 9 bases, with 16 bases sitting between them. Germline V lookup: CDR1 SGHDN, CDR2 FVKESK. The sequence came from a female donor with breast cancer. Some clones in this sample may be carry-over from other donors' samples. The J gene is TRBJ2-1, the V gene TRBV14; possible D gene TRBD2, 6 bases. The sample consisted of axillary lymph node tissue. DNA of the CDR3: TGTGCCAGCAGCCAAGGGGCTAGCGTGGGTAGTGAGCAGTTCTTC. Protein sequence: CASSQGASVGSEQFF.